The 13 T cell receptor beta chains given below trace back to one sample, sequenced in a study of blood T cell repertoires in COVID-19. TCRdb keeps only in-frame clones here, not all; method: immunoSEQ multiplex PCR. The sample includes under 250,000 clones, approximately 86% seen only once; the top ten take approximately 6.8%. Sequenced input: peripheral blood. These receptors were collected from a woman aged 70-85 years with active or convalescent COVID-19.

V is TRBV4-1 and J is TRBJ1-2; no clear D. Germline CDR1 reads MGHRA; CDR2 reads YSYEKL. CDR3 size: 17 residues. Trimming left V 2 bases short and J 8 bases short, with 24 bases between. For the CDR3, the DNA is TGCGCCAGCAGCCAACCAACGCGGGGTGCGCGGAGCGGCGGCTACACCTTC. Translating it yields CASSQPTRGARSGGYTF.

The rearrangement joins TRBV4-1 to TRBJ2-2, with 12 bases lining up with TRBD1. The CDR3 spans 15 residues. The trim removed 5 bases at V and 7 bases at J, leaving 5 bases unmatched. CDR1 and CDR2 from the germline V gene are MGHRA and YSYEKL. CDR3 sequence reads: CASSWDRGRSGELFF. CDR3 nucleotide sequence: TGCGCCAGCAGCTGGGACAGGGGGCGGAGCGGGGAGCTGTTTTTT.

This clone came up once. The gene calls are TRBV7-9 and TRBJ2-3, with no clear D. Germline V gives CDR1 SEHNR, CDR2 FQNEAQ (reference sequence). There are 15 residues in the CDR3. With 1 base removed from V and 0 bases from J, the gap between germline ends came to 8 bases. As DNA, the CDR3 is TGTGCCAGCAGCTTAGTAACTGGTAGCACAGATACGCAGTATTTT. Translation: CASSLVTGSTDTQYF. Using reference TRBV7-9 and TRBJ2-3 for the parts outside the CDR3, the full variable domain is DTGVSQNPRHKITKRGQNVTFRCDPISEHNRLYWYRQTLGQGPEFLTYFQNEAQLEKSRLLSDRFSAERPKGSFSTLEIQRTEQGDSAMYLCASSLVTGSTDTQYFGPGTRLTVL.

The CDR3 DNA reads TGTGCCAGCAGCCAAGAAGTAACTCCAACTAATGAAAAACTGTTTTTT. Its protein product is CASSQEVTPTNEKLFF. The chain uses TRBV4-2 and TRBJ1-4; D unclear. CDR1 is LGHNA, CDR2 YNFKEQ, per germline. V was cut by 0 bases and J by 0 bases, with 8 bases left in between. The CDR3 totals 16 residues.

CDR3 loop: CSVEDPRRGSRYGYTF. CDR3 in DNA: TGCAGCGTTGAAGATCCTCGACGGGGTTCTCGGTATGGCTACACCTTC. The rearrangement uses TRBV29-1 and TRBJ1-2; D call uncertain. Germline V gives CDR1 SQVTM, CDR2 ANQGSEA. The CDR3 is 16 amino acids. Trimming removed 0 bases from V and 5 bases from J, with 19 bases in between.

V and J are TRBV6-6 and TRBJ1-6, with D perhaps matching TRBD1 (6 bases). Germline CDR1 reads MNHNY; CDR2 reads SVGAGI (reference sequence). CDR3 length equals 13 residues. V was cut by 11 bases and J by 7 bases, with 15 bases left in between. CDR3 in amino acids: CASEGGFNSPLHF. The CDR3 nucleotides are TGTGCCTCCGAGGGGGGGTTCAATTCACCCCTCCACTTT.

Only one count was recorded for this clone. This chain connects TRBV5-1 to TRBJ2-2, with 8 nucleotides matching TRBD1. CDR1 is SGHRS and CDR2 is YFSETQ in the germline V gene. The CDR3 runs 16 residues. V shed 2 bases and J 0 bases; nucleotides not matched to a gene: 3. CDR3 in amino acids: CASSFQGASNTGELFF. In DNA, the CDR3 is TGCGCCAGCAGCTTTCAGGGGGCTTCGAACACCGGGGAGCTGTTTTTT. The variable domain in full, completed from reference TRBV5-1 and TRBJ2-2, reads KAGVTQTPRYLIKTRGQQVTLSCSPISGHRSVSWYQQTPGQGLQFLFEYFSETQRNKGNFPGRFSGRQFSNSRSEMNVSTLELGDSALYLCASSFQGASNTGELFFGEGSRLTVL.

Comments on this clone: In the same sample, other DNA sequences code for this CDR3. The rearrangement joins TRBV7-9 to TRBJ1-4; 8 bases fit TRBD1. Germline-derived CDR1 and CDR2 are SEHNR and FQNEAQ (reference sequence). This CDR3 spans 14 amino acids. Trimming cost V 5 bases and J 8 bases; bases outside gene matches: 7. The CDR3, as DNA: TGTGCCAGCAGCCTTGACAGGGGTAACGAAAAACTGTTTTTT. The encoded protein is CASSLDRGNEKLFF.

This chain connects TRBV19 to TRBJ2-2, with D perhaps matching TRBD2 (5 bases). CDR3 size: 17 residues. The V end was cut by 3 bases, the J end by 2 bases, with 16 bases between. Per germline, CDR1 LNHDA and CDR2 SQIVND (reference sequence). The CDR3 sequence is CASSMGTGLGNTGELFF. The CDR3 bases are TGTGCCAGTAGTATGGGAACGGGGTTAGGTAACACCGGGGAGCTGTTTTTT.

The V and J genes are TRBV9 and TRBJ1-4, with 8 bases fitting TRBD1. The CDR3 covers 16 residues. Germline V CDR1 and CDR2: SGDLS, YYNGEE. V gave up 5 bases and J gave up 8 bases; unmatched junction bases: 14. Here the CDR3 reads CASSLSGQGRGEKLFF. The CDR3 coding sequence is TGTGCCAGCAGTCTAAGCGGACAGGGCCGGGGGGAAAAACTGTTTTTT.

The chain joins TRBV6-6 to TRBJ1-4; D is ambiguous. The CDR3 covers 14 residues. The germline gives CDR1 MNHNY, CDR2 SVGAGI (reference sequence). The ends were cut back, 4 bases at V and 0 bases at J, with 6 bases in the middle. The CDR3 nucleotides are TGTGCCAGCAGTTTACAGACAACTAATGAAAAACTGTTTTTT. This encodes CASSLQTTNEKLFF.

This chain connects TRBV21-1 to TRBJ1-2; the table assigns TRBD1, which was not confirmed against the DNA. TRBV21-1 is assigned pseudogene status. CDR3 size: 14 residues. The CDR3 here is CASSGTGANYGYTF. The CDR3, as DNA: TGTGCCAGCTCCGGGACAGGGGCTAACTATGGCTACACCTTC.

The V call is TRBV5-1, the J call TRBJ1-4, with D perhaps matching TRBD1 (6 bases). In germline, CDR1 is SGHRS, CDR2 YFSETQ. V dropped 0 bases and J dropped 5 bases, with 17 bases sitting between them. The CDR3 contains 17 residues. The CDR3 protein is CASSLGSTGSRNEKLFF. The CDR3 DNA is TGCGCCAGCAGCTTGGGCTCTACAGGGTCGAGGAATGAAAAACTGTTTTTT.